The 19 T cell receptor beta chains presented below share a single source sample, sequenced in a study of OX40 agonist ivuxolimab in advanced cancers. Profiling relied on immunoSEQ multiplex PCR, and the TCRdb table lists in-frame clones only, not all of them. The sample has about 8,000 clones; around 91% are singletons. This specimen consisted of CD4+ or CD8+ T cells sorted from blood, obtained in a trial of the OX40 agonist ivuxolimab. Source of these receptors: an adult with an advanced solid tumor such as melanoma, head and neck, liver or kidney cancer.

This rearrangement joins TRBV7-2 to TRBJ2-1, with TRBD2 as a possible D gene (6 bases). V gave up 0 bases and J gave up 3 bases, with 9 bases separating them. Looked up from germline, CDR1 is SGHTA and CDR2 is FQGNSA. The CDR3 runs 15 residues. CDR3 nucleotides: TGTGCCAGCAGCTTAGCGGGACTGGTCTACAATGAGCAGTTCTTC. Its translation: CASSLAGLVYNEQFF.

This chain connects TRBV2 to TRBJ2-1; 11 bases are a match to TRBD2. Germline CDR1 and CDR2: SNHLY and FYNNEI. J was trimmed by 3 bases and V by 6 bases; bases with no gene match: 4. The CDR3 contains 15 residues. CDR3: CASRAGLAGYNEQFF. The CDR3 DNA sequence: TGTGCCAGCAGGGCCGGACTAGCGGGCTACAATGAGCAGTTCTTC.

The J gene is TRBJ2-1, the V gene TRBV7-9; 10 bases are shared with TRBD2. V lost 4 bases to trimming and J lost 2 bases; unmatched junction nucleotides: 2. The CDR3 has 15 residues. CDR1 and CDR2 (germline): SEHNR, FQNEAQ (reference sequence). The CDR3 DNA reads as TGTGCCAGCAGCTACCTAGCGGGGGCCTACAATGAGCAGTTCTTC. It yields the protein CASSYLAGAYNEQFF.

The gene calls are TRBV7-9 and TRBJ2-5; 14 bases line up with TRBD2. Germline V gene lookup returns CDR1 SEHNR and CDR2 FQNEAQ (reference sequence). The CDR3 runs to 15 residues. V lost 5 bases to trimming and J lost 5 bases; unmatched junction nucleotides: 4. CDR3 sequence reads: CASSLGLAGEETQYF. The CDR3 nucleotides read TGTGCCAGCAGCCTGGGACTAGCGGGAGAGGAGACCCAGTACTTC.

The CDR3 is CASSGAGNNEQFF. CDR3 nucleotide sequence: TGTGCCAGCAGCGGGGCGGGGAACAATGAGCAGTTCTTC. This chain connects TRBV9 to TRBJ2-1; weak D call: TRBD2 (6 bases). Germline assignment: CDR1 SGDLS and CDR2 YYNGEE. The CDR3 loop spans 13 amino acids. V shed 3 bases and J shed 5 bases, with 9 bases lying between them.

This clone was detected only once. One end of the junction fails to match germline, which may point to a read error. The J gene is TRBJ2-1, the V gene TRBV6-5; 8 bases align to TRBD2. Germline assignment: CDR1 MNHEY and CDR2 SVGAGI. The CDR3 has 12 amino acids. The CDR3 loop reads CASSPPIGRVVF. DNA of the CDR3: TGTGCCAGCAGTCCGCCTATCGGGAGGGTGGTCTTC.

The chain couples TRBV19 to TRBJ1-1; 7 nucleotides align to TRBD1. The germline V gene has CDR1 LNHDA and CDR2 SQIVND (reference sequence). J lost 4 bases, V lost 9 bases, and 8 bases had no gene match. This CDR3 region has 13 residues. The CDR3 DNA follows: TGTGCCAGCACCAACAGGGGCGGCACTGAAGCTTTCTTT. This codes for CASTNRGGTEAFF.

About this clone itself: Other DNA sequences from this sample encode an identical CDR3 as well. The chain links TRBV5-1 to TRBJ1-4; D is ambiguous. Germline CDR1 SGHRS, CDR2 YFSETQ. The CDR3 runs 15 residues. V was trimmed by 5 bases and J by 5 bases, leaving 16 bases between them. The CDR3 protein is CASSPLPDNNEKLFF. The CDR3 DNA reads TGCGCCAGCAGTCCCCTCCCAGACAACAATGAAAAACTGTTTTTT.

The rearrangement joins TRBV19 to TRBJ2-7, with D perhaps matching TRBD1 (6 bases). Trimming left V 11 bases short and J 6 bases short, with 20 bases between. Germline CDR1 LNHDA, CDR2 SQIVND (reference sequence). The CDR3 covers 13 residues. DNA for the CDR3: TGTGCCTCGTCCCGGGGCAGGGGAAGCGAGCAGTACTTC. Residues: CASSRGRGSEQYF. The variable domain in full, completed from reference TRBV19 and TRBJ2-7, reads DGGITQSPKYLFRKEGQNVTLSCEQNLNHDAMYWYRQDPGQGLRLIYYSQIVNDFQKGDIAEGYSVSREKKESFPLTVTSAQKNPTAFYLCASSRGRGSEQYFGPGTRLTVT.

This chain uses TRBV5-1 with TRBJ2-2; perhaps TRBD2 as D (6 bases). This CDR3 has 15 amino acids. The ends were cut back, 4 bases at V and 6 bases at J, with 16 bases in the middle. Germline V CDR1 and CDR2: SGHRS, YFSETQ. The CDR3 region has the DNA TGCGCCAGCAGCGTCGGGACTGTTCCTCCCGGGGAGCTGTTTTTT. This sequence encodes CASSVGTVPPGELFF.

The chain employs TRBV7-2 and TRBJ2-1; no firm D call. Trimming pared 2 bases from V and 4 bases from J, leaving 6 bases between. The CDR3 covers 13 residues. CDR1 is SGHTA, CDR2 FQGNSA, per germline. The CDR3 DNA reads as TGTGCCAGCAGCTTATATTCTTACAATGAGCAGTTCTTC. Protein: CASSLYSYNEQFF.

The genes are TRBV18 and TRBJ2-7, with 7 bases aligning to TRBD2. The CDR3 is 13 residues long. Germline V gives CDR1 KGHSH, CDR2 LQKENI. After removal of 3 bases from V and 7 bases from J, the junction contained 6 bases not matched to a gene. CDR3 DNA: TGTGCCAGCTCACCGGCCGGACTAGGGGAGCAGTACGTC. Its translation: CASSPAGLGEQYV.

J is TRBJ2-3 and V is TRBV4-1; D assignment may be TRBD1 or TRBD2 (5 bases each). CDR3 length: 17 amino acids. In germline, CDR1 is MGHRA, CDR2 YSYEKL. V lost 7 bases, J lost 0 bases, and 20 bases lay in between. The DNA for the CDR3 is TGCGCCAGCACTGAGGGGCCCCCCTACCTTAGCACAGATACGCAGTATTTT. Its translation: CASTEGPPYLSTDTQYF.

This clone was seen just once. This chain uses TRBV30 with TRBJ1-3; no reliable D call. In germline, CDR1 is GTSNPN, CDR2 SVGIG (reference sequence). V was cut by 0 bases and J by 5 bases, with 8 bases left in between. This CDR3 contains 13 residues. CDR3 residues: CAWSVSGRNTIYF. In DNA, the CDR3 is TGTGCCTGGAGTGTGTCCGGGCGAAACACCATATATTTT.

The chain uses TRBV11-2 and TRBJ2-7; the match to TRBD1 covers 7 bases. The V gene end was trimmed by 1 base and the J gene end by 3 bases; junction bases not matched to a gene: 9. In germline, CDR1 is SGHAT, CDR2 FQNNGV. The CDR3 covers 16 residues. CDR3 residues: CASSLGGTGAHYEQYV. Here the CDR3 DNA reads TGTGCCAGCAGCTTAGGGGGAACAGGGGCGCACTACGAGCAGTACGTC.

Only one count was recorded for this clone. The genes are TRBV27 and TRBJ2-7; D remains ambiguous. Germline loops: CDR1 MNHEY, CDR2 SMNVEV (reference sequence). This CDR3 region has 13 residues. V lost 1 base and J lost 7, with 11 bases in between. The CDR3 loop reads CASSLFLGWEQYF. The DNA of the CDR3 is TGTGCCAGCAGTTTATTCCTCGGCTGGGAGCAGTACTTC.

This chain uses TRBV29-1 with TRBJ2-1; TRBD2 agrees at 16 bases. Trimming cost V 7 bases and J 7 bases; bases outside gene matches: 7. The CDR3 length is 15 residues. Germline lookup yields CDR1 SQVTM and CDR2 ANQGSEA. Here the CDR3 reads CSAPGLAGGENEQFF. CDR3 nucleotide sequence: TGCAGCGCCCCGGGACTAGCGGGAGGGGAAAATGAGCAGTTCTTC.

The chain uses TRBV27 and TRBJ2-7, with a weak D call TRBD2 (5 bases). V lost 5 bases, J lost 5 bases, and 13 bases lay in between. Germline CDR1 reads MNHEY; CDR2 reads SMNVEV (reference sequence). The CDR3 contains 13 residues. The CDR3 reads CASSLRGRDEQYF. In DNA form, the CDR3 reads TGTGCCAGCAGTCTCCGAGGGCGGGACGAGCAGTACTTC.

The CDR3 loop is CAWMRQNEKLFF. The CDR3 nucleotides read TGTGCCTGGATGCGGCAGAATGAAAAACTGTTTTTT. V usage is TRBV30 and J usage is TRBJ1-4; D uncertain. Trimming cost V 4 bases and J 5 bases, with 8 bases left between them. This CDR3 comprises 12 residues. Germline CDR1 is GTSNPN and CDR2 is SVGIG (reference sequence).